The rows below give T cell receptor beta chains drawn from one sample of a study of blood T cell repertoires in COVID-19. Produced via immunoSEQ multiplex PCR; TCRdb's table is partial and in-frame only. Of over 350,000 clones detected, roughly 91% appear once; the ten largest clones hold 4% to 5.5%. The specimen sequenced was peripheral blood. These receptors were collected from a woman between 25 and 40 years old with acute or convalescent COVID-19. CDR3s include the opening cysteine and the closing phenylalanine or tryptophan. D genes are given only for firm matches. Expanded clones are given a class, and other clones once, few, many or no size at all.

clone_size j_call v_call d_call cdr3_nt cdr3_aa
once TRBJ2-3 TRBV4-1 NA TGCGCCAGCAGATCCATACAGGGCCCGATTTATTTGACAGATACGCAGTATTTT CASRSIQGPIYLTDTQYF
few TRBJ1-5 TRBV2 NA TGTGCCAGCAGTGACAGTAATAGCAATCAGCCCCAGCATTTT CASSDSNSNQPQHF
once TRBJ2-7 TRBV2 NA TGTGCCAGCAGTGAAGCCGAGAGGAGCTCCTACGAGCAGTACTTC CASSEAERSSYEQYF
NA TRBJ2-1 TRBV24-1 NA TGTGCCACCAGTGATTTCCAGAACAATGAGCAGTTCTTC CATSDFQNNEQFF
NA TRBJ1-1 TRBV5-6 NA TGTGCCAGCAGCTTAATCCGGGGCACTGAAGCTTTCTTT CASSLIRGTEAFF
NA TRBJ1-6 TRBV12-3/TRBV12-4 NA TGTGCCAGCGGGACTGCAGGAGGTTCACCCCCCCACTTT CASGTAGGSPPHF
once TRBJ2-2 TRBV6-6 TRBD2 TGTGCCAGCAGCCGAACCGGAGCGGGGGGACCAAACACCGGGGAGCTGTTTTTT CASSRTGAGGPNTGELFF
NA TRBJ2-3 TRBV2 NA TGTGCCAGCGCCGGGGACTTCGAGTCTAGCACAGATACGCAGTATTTT CASAGDFESSTDTQYF
NA TRBJ2-1 TRBV5-4 NA TGTGCCTGGGGATGGGACTGGTACAATGAGCAGTTCTTC CAWGWDWYNEQFF
NA TRBJ2-3 TRBV11-2 NA TGTGCCAGCAGCTTACGCGGTGCGACAGATACGCAGTATTTT CASSLRGATDTQYF